This entry features one T cell receptor beta chain sequence. V shed 0 bases and J shed 3 bases, with 14 bases lying between them. This CDR3 region has 16 residues. Germline V gives CDR1 MNHEY, CDR2 SVGAGI. The entry originates in a study of blood T cell repertoires in COVID-19. Background on the study: T cells, B-cell-depleted T cells, or PBMCs provided the cDNA or gDNA that served as material.

As processed by the authors: Amplifying reference gene primers gave estimates of nucleated cell counts. Assay: immunoSEQ multiplex PCR; the TCRdb copy retains only in-frame clones and omits some. The V and J calls and clone size were taken over from that table, and D and trimming were inferred from the DNA. The table lists roughly 100,000 clones, around 88% of them singletons, with 3% to 3.5% in the top ten. This TCR was sampled from a human donor in a cohort sampled during active COVID-19. The J gene is TRBJ2-5, the V gene TRBV6-5, with D maybe TRBD1 (7 bases). Sequencing was carried out using peripheral blood. The CDR3 sequence is CASSYSRGTSKETQYF. In DNA, the CDR3 is TGTGCCAGCAGTTACTCCAGGGGGACTTCTAAAGAGACCCAGTACTTC.